This TCR beta chain was identified during a study of T cell responses to AZD1222 COVID-19 vaccine. Clones were sequenced by immunoSEQ multiplex PCR, and TCRdb holds only the in-frame ones, with some missing. The top ten hold roughly 5.2% of the sample, which has under 150,000 clones, roughly 86% seen once. Timing groups of about 4 and about 12 weeks for second doses were pooled. Details on this clone: The antigen remains unidentified.

Overall study results and limits: Spike regions recognized by vaccine-associated CD4 TCRs spanned the protein, led by 160-218 and 743-854. Only a handful of AZD1222 recipients were seropositive at baseline. The donor group comprised mostly white British people and more females; the analysis possibly underestimated clonal diversity.

Material: peripheral blood, obtained 28 days after the second AZD1222 dose. The clonotype comes from an adult who received the AZD1222 COVID-19 vaccine.

This CDR3 reads CASSIVAEGNYNSPLHF. The CDR3 bases are TGTGCCAGTAGTATAGTAGCTGAGGGGAACTATAATTCACCCCTCCACTTT. This chain joins TRBV19 and TRBJ1-6; possibly TRBD1 for D (5 bases). Germline assignment: CDR1 LNHDA and CDR2 SQIVND (reference sequence). Trimming removed 1 base at V and 3 bases at J, with 13 bases between. This CDR3 region has 17 residues.